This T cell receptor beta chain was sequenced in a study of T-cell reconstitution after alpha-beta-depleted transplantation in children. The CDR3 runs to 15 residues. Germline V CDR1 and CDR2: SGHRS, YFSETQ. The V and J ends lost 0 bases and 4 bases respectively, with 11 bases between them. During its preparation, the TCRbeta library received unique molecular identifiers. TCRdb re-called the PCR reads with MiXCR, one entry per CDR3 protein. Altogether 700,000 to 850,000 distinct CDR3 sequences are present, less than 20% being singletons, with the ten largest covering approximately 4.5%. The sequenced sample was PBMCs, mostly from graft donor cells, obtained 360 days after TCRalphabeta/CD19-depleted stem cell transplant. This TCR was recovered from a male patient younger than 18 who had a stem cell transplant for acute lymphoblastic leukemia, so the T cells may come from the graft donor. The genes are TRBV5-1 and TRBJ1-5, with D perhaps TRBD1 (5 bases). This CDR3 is CASSLAGIRNQPQHF. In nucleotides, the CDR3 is TGCGCCAGCAGCTTGGCAGGGATAAGAAATCAGCCCCAGCATTTT.